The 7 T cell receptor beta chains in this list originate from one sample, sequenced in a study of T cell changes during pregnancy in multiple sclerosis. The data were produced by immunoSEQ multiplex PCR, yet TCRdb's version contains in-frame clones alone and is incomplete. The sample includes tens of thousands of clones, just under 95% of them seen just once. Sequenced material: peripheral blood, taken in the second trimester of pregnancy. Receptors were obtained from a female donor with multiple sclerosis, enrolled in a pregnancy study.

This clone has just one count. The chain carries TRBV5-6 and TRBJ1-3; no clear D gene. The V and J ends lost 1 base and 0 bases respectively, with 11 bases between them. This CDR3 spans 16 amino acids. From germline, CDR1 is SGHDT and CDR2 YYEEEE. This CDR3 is CASSLSEILSGNTIYF. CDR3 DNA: TGTGCCAGCAGCTTGAGTGAGATCCTCTCTGGAAACACCATATATTTT.

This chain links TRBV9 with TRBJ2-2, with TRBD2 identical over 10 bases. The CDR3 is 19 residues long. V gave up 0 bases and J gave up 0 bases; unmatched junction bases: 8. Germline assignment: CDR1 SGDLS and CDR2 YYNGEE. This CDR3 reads CASSVVRDTSGTNTGELFF. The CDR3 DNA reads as TGTGCCAGCAGCGTAGTTCGAGATACTAGCGGGACGAACACCGGGGAGCTGTTTTTT.

CDR3 loop: CASRKPGGRGTSTDTQYF. The CDR3, as DNA: TGTGCCAGCAGAAAACCGGGCGGGAGGGGCACTAGCACAGATACGCAGTATTTT. This chain links TRBV7-8 with TRBJ2-3; 9 bases fit TRBD2. This CDR3 contains 18 residues. Germline lookup yields CDR1 SGHVS and CDR2 FQNEAQ. The junction had 13 bases not matched to a gene; V was cut back by 6 bases and J by 0 bases.

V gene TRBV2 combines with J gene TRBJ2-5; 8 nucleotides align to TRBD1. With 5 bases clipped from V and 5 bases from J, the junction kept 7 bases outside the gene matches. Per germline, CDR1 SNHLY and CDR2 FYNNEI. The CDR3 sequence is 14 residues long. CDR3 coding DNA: TGTGCCAGCAGTCAGGGACAGGCCGGGGAGACCCAGTACTTC. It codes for CASSQGQAGETQYF. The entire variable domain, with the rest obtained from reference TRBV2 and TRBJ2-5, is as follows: EPEVTQTPSHQVTQMGQEVILRCVPISNHLYFYWYRQILGQKVEFLVSFYNNEISEKSEIFDDQFSVERPDGSNFTLKIRSTKLEDSAMYFCASSQGQAGETQYFGPGTRLLVL.

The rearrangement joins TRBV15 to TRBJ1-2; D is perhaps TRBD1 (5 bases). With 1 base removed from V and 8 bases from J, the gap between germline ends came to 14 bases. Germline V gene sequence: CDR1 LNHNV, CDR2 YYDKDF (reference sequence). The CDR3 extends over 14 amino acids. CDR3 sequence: CATSRVEDTGGYTF. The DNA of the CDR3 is TGTGCCACCAGCAGAGTAGAGGACACCGGAGGCTACACCTTC.

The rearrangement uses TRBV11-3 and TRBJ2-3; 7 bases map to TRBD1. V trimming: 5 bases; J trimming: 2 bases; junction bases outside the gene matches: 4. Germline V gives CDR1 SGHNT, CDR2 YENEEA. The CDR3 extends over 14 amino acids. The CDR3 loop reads CASSPTGDTDTQYF. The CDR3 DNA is TGTGCCAGCAGCCCTACAGGGGACACAGATACGCAGTATTTT.

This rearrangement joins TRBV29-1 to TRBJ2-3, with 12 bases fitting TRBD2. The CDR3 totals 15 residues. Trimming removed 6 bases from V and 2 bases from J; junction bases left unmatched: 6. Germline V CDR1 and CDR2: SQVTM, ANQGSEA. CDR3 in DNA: TGCAGCGTAGCCGGACTAGCGGGACCCACAGATACGCAGTATTTT. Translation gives CSVAGLAGPTDTQYF.